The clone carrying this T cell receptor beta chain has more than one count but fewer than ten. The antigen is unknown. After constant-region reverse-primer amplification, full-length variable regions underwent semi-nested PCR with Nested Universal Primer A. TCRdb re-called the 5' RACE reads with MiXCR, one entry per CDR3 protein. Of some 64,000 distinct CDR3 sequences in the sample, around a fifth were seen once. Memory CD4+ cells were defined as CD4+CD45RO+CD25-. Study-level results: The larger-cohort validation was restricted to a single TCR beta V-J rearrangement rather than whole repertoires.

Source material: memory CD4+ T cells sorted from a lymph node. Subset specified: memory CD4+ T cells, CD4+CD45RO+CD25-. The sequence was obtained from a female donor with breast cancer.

DNA of the CDR3: TGTGCCAGCAGCGTGGGACAGAATCAGCCCCAGCATTTT. Encoded protein: CASSVGQNQPQHF. The chain recombines TRBV7-2 with TRBJ1-5; 7 positions match TRBD1. Unmatched junction bases numbered 2, after V lost 5 bases and J lost 4 bases. This CDR3 has 13 residues. The germline CDR1 and CDR2 sequences are SGHTA and FQGNSA.